A selection of T cell receptor beta chains follows, all from one sample in a study of blood T cell repertoires in COVID-19. Generated by immunoSEQ multiplex PCR, the TCRdb table keeps only in-frame clones and is missing some. This sample has under 150,000 clones, with 80% found just once. Sample: peripheral blood. Receptors originate from a man in his 60s with active or convalescent COVID-19. CDR3s include the opening cysteine and the closing phenylalanine or tryptophan. Fields, in order: V gene, clone size, J gene, D gene, CDR3 protein, CDR3 DNA. D genes are given only for firm matches. Clone size is given for some rows only: seen once, a few or many times, or a class if the clone is expanded.

TRBV19	NA	TRBJ1-2	NA	CASSMANGYTF	TGTGCCAGTAGTATGGCCAATGGCTACACCTTC
TRBV18	NA	TRBJ2-2	NA	CASGPNTGELFF	TGTGCCAGCGGCCCGAACACCGGGGAGCTGTTTTTT
TRBV3-1/TRBV3-2	once	TRBJ1-6	NA	CASSQEGGNSPLHF	TGTGCCAGCAGCCAAGAAGGGGGAAATTCACCCCTCCACTTT
TRBV18	NA	TRBJ1-6	NA	CASSLSTDSPLHF	TGTGCCAGCTCACTCTCCACTGATTCACCCCTCCACTTT
TRBV28	few	TRBJ2-3	NA	CASSLGTSTDTQYF	TGTGCCAGCAGTTTAGGGACTAGCACAGATACGCAGTATTTT
TRBV6-1	NA	TRBJ1-1	TRBD1	CASSEGTGYTEAFF	TGTGCCAGCAGTGAAGGGACAGGGTACACTGAAGCTTTCTTT
TRBV6-5	NA	TRBJ1-2	TRBD1	CASSYLGGQGIGYTF	TGTGCCAGCAGTTACCTGGGGGGACAGGGAATTGGCTACACCTTC
TRBV6-1	NA	TRBJ1-6	TRBD1	CASSEATGLSPLHF	TGTGCCAGCAGTGAAGCGACAGGGTTGTCACCCCTCCACTTT
TRBV6-6	NA	TRBJ1-5	NA	CASSYPHSQPQHF	TGTGCCAGCAGTTACCCTCACAGTCAGCCCCAGCATTTT
TRBV20-1	NA	TRBJ1-5	NA	CSASQPDQPQHF	TGCAGTGCTAGTCAACCGGATCAGCCCCAGCATTTT
TRBV7-7	NA	TRBJ2-5	TRBD2	CASSLGLGSSGRAGETQYF	TGTGCCAGCAGCTTAGGCCTGGGGAGTAGCGGGAGGGCCGGAGAGACCCAGTACTTC
TRBV7-2	NA	TRBJ2-5	NA	CASSWTLRGTQYF	TGTGCCAGCAGCTGGACCCTCCGGGGGACCCAGTACTTC
TRBV19	NA	TRBJ2-7	NA	CASSIRLGPRYEQYF	TGTGCCAGTAGTATAAGGTTGGGGCCGAGATACGAGCAGTACTTC
TRBV13	NA	TRBJ2-5	TRBD2	CASSLVGLAGAETQYF	TGTGCCAGCAGCTTAGTGGGACTAGCGGGAGCAGAGACCCAGTACTTC
TRBV4-3	NA	TRBJ2-3	NA	CASSQVLGGADTQYF	TGCGCCAGCAGCCAAGTACTGGGGGGAGCGGATACGCAGTATTTT
TRBV10-3	NA	TRBJ2-1	TRBD2	CAISDSGRAGDEQFF	TGTGCCATCAGTGATAGCGGGAGGGCCGGGGATGAGCAGTTCTTC
TRBV5-5	NA	TRBJ1-5	NA	CASSLVGAKNQPQHF	TGTGCCAGCAGCTTGGTAGGGGCGAAAAATCAGCCCCAGCATTTT
TRBV6-5	NA	TRBJ2-7	TRBD1	CASSSRGYEQYF	TGTGCCAGCAGTTCCAGGGGGTACGAGCAGTACTTC
TRBV12-3/TRBV12-4	few	TRBJ1-5	NA	CASSLGPNSPQHF	TGTGCCAGCAGTTTGGGCCCAAACAGCCCCCAGCATTTT
TRBV9	NA	TRBJ2-1	NA	CASSPTHYNEQFF	TGTGCCAGCAGCCCGACACATTACAATGAGCAGTTCTTC
TRBV12-3/TRBV12-4	NA	TRBJ2-2	TRBD2	CAVLAEATGELFF	TGTGCCGTACTAGCGGAGGCCACCGGGGAGCTGTTTTTT
TRBV18	once	TRBJ1-5	TRBD1	CASSSGQGGLQPQHF	TGTGCCAGCTCATCGGGACAGGGAGGGCTCCAGCCCCAGCATTTT
TRBV28	once	TRBJ1-1	NA	CASKGVTEAFF	TGTGCCAGCAAGGGGGTCACTGAAGCTTTCTTT
TRBV18	NA	TRBJ2-1	NA	CASSPPRQPLNEQFF	TGTGCCAGCTCACCACCGAGACAGCCACTTAATGAGCAGTTCTTC
TRBV19	NA	TRBJ2-3	NA	CASSIGGPSTDTQYF	TGTGCCAGTAGTATAGGAGGGCCATCTACAGATACGCAGTATTTT
TRBV5-1	NA	TRBJ2-3	NA	CASSRREGTDTQYF	TGCGCCAGCAGTAGGAGGGAGGGCACAGATACGCAGTATTTT
TRBV7-8	NA	TRBJ1-1	TRBD1	CASSIPRGRGNTEAFF	TGTGCCAGCAGCATACCCAGGGGGCGGGGGAACACTGAAGCTTTCTTT
TRBV27	NA	TRBJ2-5	NA	CASSLIQGGETQYF	TGTGCCAGCAGTTTAATCCAGGGTGGAGAGACCCAGTACTTC
TRBV12-5	NA	TRBJ2-3	NA	CASGYSADTQYF	TGTGCTAGTGGCTATAGCGCGGATACGCAGTATTTT
TRBV5-1	NA	TRBJ2-3	NA	CASSLGGAGARDTQYF	TGCGCCAGCAGCCTTGGGGGGGCAGGCGCACGAGATACGCAGTATTTT
TRBV4-3	NA	TRBJ2-5	NA	CASSQDSGKGKTQYF	TGCGCCAGCAGCCAAGATTCGGGAAAGGGAAAGACCCAGTACTTC
TRBV19	NA	TRBJ1-4	NA	CASSIRPGHRNEKLFF	TGTGCCAGTAGTATCAGACCGGGACACAGGAATGAAAAACTGTTTTTT
TRBV15	NA	TRBJ2-7	TRBD2	CATSRAAGVGNEQYF	TGTGCCACCAGCAGAGCGGCGGGAGTTGGCAACGAGCAGTACTTC
TRBV29-1	NA	TRBJ2-3	TRBD2	CSVSGLAGVGSTDTQYF	TGCAGCGTGTCCGGACTAGCGGGAGTTGGTAGCACAGATACGCAGTATTTT
TRBV11-2	NA	TRBJ2-1	TRBD2	CASSFRTSGVNEQFF	TGTGCCAGCAGCTTTAGGACTAGCGGGGTCAATGAGCAGTTCTTC
TRBV5-1	NA	TRBJ2-2	TRBD1	CASSLGQGTGELFF	TGCGCCAGCAGCTTGGGACAGGGGACCGGGGAGCTGTTTTTT
TRBV21-1	once	TRBJ1-5	NA	CTSVDRDRDIYSNQPQHF	TGTACTTCCGTCGACAGGGATCGAGACATTTATAGCAATCAGCCCCAGCATTTT
TRBV28	NA	TRBJ1-3	NA	CASSFFGNTIYF	TGTGCCAGCAGTTTCTTCGGAAACACCATATATTTT
TRBV28	NA	TRBJ1-1	NA	CASSPRQAVNTEAFF	TGTGCCAGCAGTCCACGACAGGCGGTGAACACTGAAGCTTTCTTT
TRBV2	NA	TRBJ2-1	TRBD2	CASSVGGTSGNEQFF	TGTGCCAGCAGTGTGGGGGGGACTAGTGGCAATGAGCAGTTCTTC
TRBV7-2	NA	TRBJ2-1	NA	CASSTLPRPEQFF	TGTGCCAGCAGCACCCTACCGAGGCCTGAGCAGTTCTTC
TRBV27	once	TRBJ2-7	TRBD1	CASSLGQGMYEQYF	TGTGCCAGCAGTCTAGGACAGGGGATGTACGAGCAGTACTTC
TRBV15	NA	TRBJ2-5	NA	CATSRNPGAGGETQYF	TGTGCCACCAGCAGAAATCCGGGGGCAGGGGGAGAGACCCAGTACTTC
TRBV28	NA	TRBJ1-4	NA	CASSFVRAEEKLFF	TGTGCCAGCAGTTTTGTCAGGGCTGAGGAAAAACTGTTTTTT
TRBV7-2	NA	TRBJ2-7	NA	CASSLDPGSYEQYF	TGTGCCAGCAGCTTAGATCCGGGTAGCTACGAGCAGTACTTC
TRBV9	NA	TRBJ1-4	NA	CASSPRLGRGVPNEKLFF	TGTGCCAGCAGCCCCCGCCTGGGCAGGGGTGTTCCTAATGAAAAACTGTTTTTT
TRBV5-1	NA	TRBJ2-7	TRBD2	CASRQTSGSSYEQYF	TGCGCCAGCAGGCAGACTAGCGGGTCTTCCTACGAGCAGTACTTC
TRBV18	NA	TRBJ2-1	TRBD2	CASSLTILAGGSDEQFF	TGTGCCAGCTCACTCACGATACTAGCGGGGGGTTCGGATGAGCAGTTCTTC
TRBV29-1	NA	TRBJ2-7	TRBD2	CSVVAGTSGNEQYF	TGCAGCGTTGTTGCCGGGACTAGCGGGAACGAGCAGTACTTC
TRBV9	once	TRBJ2-5	TRBD1	CASSVGTGGLIGETQYF	TGTGCCAGCAGCGTTGGGACAGGGGGCTTGATTGGAGAGACCCAGTACTTC
TRBV3-1/TRBV3-2	many	TRBJ1-5	NA	CASSAGPEGNQPQHF	TGTGCCAGCAGCGCGGGCCCCGAGGGCAATCAGCCCCAGCATTTT
TRBV6-5	once	TRBJ2-1	NA	CASSYRVVDEQFF	TGTGCCAGCAGTTACCGGGTGGTGGATGAGCAGTTCTTC
TRBV7-2	NA	TRBJ2-3	NA	CASSQIAGTDTQYF	TGTGCCAGCAGCCAAATCGCCGGGACAGATACGCAGTATTTT
TRBV5-1	NA	TRBJ1-4	TRBD1	CASSPGQGATNEKLFF	TGCGCCAGCAGCCCGGGACAGGGGGCAACTAATGAAAAACTGTTTTTT
TRBV10-3	NA	TRBJ2-1	TRBD2	CAIATSGGENEQFF	TGTGCCATCGCTACTAGCGGGGGGGAAAATGAGCAGTTCTTC